This TCR beta chain was identified during a study of cytomegalovirus exposure and HLA in healthy donors. The V gene end was trimmed by 3 bases and the J gene end by 0 bases; junction bases not matched to a gene: 13. The CDR3 has 18 residues. CDR1 and CDR2 (germline): KGHSH, LQKENI. Findings and limits, study-wide: Other equally common chains were less clonally expanded than HLA-associated TCR beta chains, a later analysis showed. An analysis that came later showed most CMV-associated TCR beta chains appearing HLA-restricted.

Concerning this clone: Its cognate antigen is unknown.

The PCR was carried out with 60 Vbeta primers and 13 Jbeta primers. Original analysis: Approximately 11 million of about 88 million unique TCR beta chains were shared, per a later count. Clones were read by immunoSEQ multiplex PCR, and TCRdb kept only the in-frame ones, dropping some. The DNA was the basis for D and trimming; V, J and clone size are from that table. The sample lists 110,000 to 150,000 clones; more than 80% were seen once. It was healthy bone marrow donors who served as donors. The material sequenced was PBMCs. This clonotype was sampled from a woman aged 40 to 49 in good health and CMV-seropositive. The gene calls are TRBV18 and TRBJ1-1; TRBD1 matches 7 bases. The CDR3 DNA sequence: TGTGCCAGCTCACCCATAATAGGACAGGCAATCATGAACACTGAAGCTTTCTTT. The encoded protein is CASSPIIGQAIMNTEAFF.